Listed below are T cell receptor beta chains from one sample, sequenced in a study of T cell repertoires in cytomegalovirus infection. TCRdb reprocessed the reads with MiXCR, giving one entry per CDR3 protein. Among 740,000 or so distinct CDR3 sequences listed, about a third were seen once. The specimen was PBMCs. The receptors come from a human donor in good health (CMV status not recorded). Some clones in this sample may be carry-over from other donors' samples. Each CDR3 is given with its conserved first and last residue. The order of the fields is D gene, J gene, V gene, clone size, CDR3 DNA, CDR3 protein. D genes are given only for firm matches. Clone size is not always given. Where it is, it says once, few, many or a class for expanded clones.

D gene: TRBD1; J gene: TRBJ1-2; V gene: TRBV28; clone size: few; CDR3 DNA: TGTGCCAGCAGTAACCCCAACAGGGGCAGATATGGCTACACCTTC; CDR3 protein: CASSNPNRGRYGYTF
D gene: -; J gene: TRBJ2-3; V gene: TRBV19; clone size: few; CDR3 DNA: TGTGGATTGGGACCGCGAGCGATTCGGGATACGCAGTATTTT; CDR3 protein: CGLGPRAIRDTQYF
D gene: TRBD1; J gene: TRBJ2-7; V gene: TRBV5-1; clone size: -; CDR3 DNA: TGCGCCAGCAGCACGAGGGACAGCGCCACACTTTCCTACGAGCAGTACTTC; CDR3 protein: CASSTRDSATLSYEQYF
D gene: TRBD2; J gene: TRBJ2-2; V gene: TRBV28; clone size: -; CDR3 DNA: TGTGCCAGCACCCCCGGGGGGACGGACAACACCGGGGAGCTGTTTTTT; CDR3 protein: CASTPGGTDNTGELFF
D gene: TRBD1; J gene: TRBJ2-3; V gene: TRBV10-3; clone size: -; CDR3 DNA: TGTGCCATTCCGGGACAGGGGGCAGATACGCAGTATTTT; CDR3 protein: CAIPGQGADTQYF
D gene: -; J gene: TRBJ1-1; V gene: TRBV6-5; clone size: once; CDR3 DNA: TGTGCCAGCGGTTACGGTACGGGTGGCCCGAACACTGAAGCTTTCTTT; CDR3 protein: CASGYGTGGPNTEAFF
D gene: -; J gene: TRBJ2-5; V gene: TRBV18; clone size: -; CDR3 DNA: TGTGCCAGCTCACCTGTCAGCCCCGGAGAGACCCAGTACTTC; CDR3 protein: CASSPVSPGETQYF
D gene: TRBD2; J gene: TRBJ2-1; V gene: TRBV14; clone size: -; CDR3 DNA: TGTGCCAGCAGCCAAGAAAGCGGGAGCTCCTACAATGAGCAGTTCTTC; CDR3 protein: CASSQESGSSYNEQFF
D gene: -; J gene: TRBJ2-6; V gene: TRBV18; clone size: -; CDR3 DNA: TGTGCCAGCTCACCGTCCATCCGGGGGGCAACCGGGGCCAACGTCCTGACTTTC; CDR3 protein: CASSPSIRGATGANVLTF
D gene: -; J gene: TRBJ2-7; V gene: TRBV3-1; clone size: -; CDR3 DNA: TGTGCCAGCAGCCAAGAGGTCGCCAGGGGATACGAGCAGTACTTC; CDR3 protein: CASSQEVARGYEQYF
D gene: TRBD2; J gene: TRBJ2-1; V gene: TRBV7-8; clone size: -; CDR3 DNA: TGTGCCAGCAGCTTGACTAGCGGGAGGGCGGACGGGGATGAGCAGTTCTTC; CDR3 protein: CASSLTSGRADGDEQFF
D gene: -; J gene: TRBJ1-5; V gene: TRBV28; clone size: -; CDR3 DNA: TGTGCCAGCACCGCCCGGGGGGGAGGGGGGCATAGTGGACAGCCCCGGCATTTT; CDR3 protein: CASTARGGGGHSGQPRHF
D gene: -; J gene: TRBJ2-5; V gene: TRBV27; clone size: few; CDR3 DNA: TGTGCCAGCAGTGCGAGGGTTTCTAAAGAGACCCAGTACTTC; CDR3 protein: CASSARVSKETQYF
D gene: TRBD1; J gene: TRBJ1-3; V gene: TRBV3-1; clone size: once; CDR3 DNA: TGTGCCAGCAGGAACAGGGGAGATGGAAACACCATATATTTT; CDR3 protein: CASRNRGDGNTIYF
D gene: -; J gene: TRBJ1-2; V gene: TRBV6-5; clone size: -; CDR3 DNA: TGTGCCAGCAGTTACTCTTCGGCGGCTTATGGCTACACCTTC; CDR3 protein: CASSYSSAAYGYTF
D gene: -; J gene: TRBJ2-5; V gene: TRBV7-9; clone size: -; CDR3 DNA: TGTGCCAGCAGCTTAGGGACCTCTTGGGAGACCCAGTACTTC; CDR3 protein: CASSLGTSWETQYF
D gene: TRBD2; J gene: TRBJ2-7; V gene: TRBV7-2; clone size: few; CDR3 DNA: TGTGCCAGCAGCTTAGTAGGGGCGGGAGCTTACGAGCAGTACTTC; CDR3 protein: CASSLVGAGAYEQYF
D gene: TRBD2; J gene: TRBJ2-3; V gene: TRBV4-2; clone size: -; CDR3 DNA: TGTGCCAGCAGCCAAGATATCGCGGGAGGAGGCACAGATACGCAGTATTTT; CDR3 protein: CASSQDIAGGGTDTQYF
D gene: -; J gene: TRBJ1-5; V gene: TRBV12-3/TRBV12-4; clone size: few; CDR3 DNA: TGTGCCAGCAGTTTAATCCGGGACATTAATCAGCCCCAGCATTTT; CDR3 protein: CASSLIRDINQPQHF
D gene: -; J gene: TRBJ2-7; V gene: TRBV10-3; clone size: -; CDR3 DNA: TGTGCCATCAGTGGTCCGGCAGGGAAGCCCTACGAGCATTACTTC; CDR3 protein: CAISGPAGKPYEHYF
D gene: TRBD1; J gene: TRBJ2-7; V gene: TRBV6-5; clone size: many; CDR3 DNA: TGTGCCAGCAGTCCGGGACAGGGGCCCGAGCAGTACTTC; CDR3 protein: CASSPGQGPEQYF
D gene: TRBD1; J gene: TRBJ1-2; V gene: TRBV12-3/TRBV12-4; clone size: few; CDR3 DNA: TGTGCCAGCAGTTCAGTCGGGACAGGGGAAGGCTACACCTTC; CDR3 protein: CASSSVGTGEGYTF
D gene: TRBD2; J gene: TRBJ2-3; V gene: TRBV28; clone size: few; CDR3 DNA: TGTGCCAGCGGAGCGGGGGGCCTGACAGATACGCAGTATTTT; CDR3 protein: CASGAGGLTDTQYF
D gene: -; J gene: TRBJ2-7; V gene: TRBV4-1; clone size: -; CDR3 DNA: TGCGCCAGCAGCCAAGATCAACAGCTAGCCTACGAGCAGTACTTC; CDR3 protein: CASSQDQQLAYEQYF